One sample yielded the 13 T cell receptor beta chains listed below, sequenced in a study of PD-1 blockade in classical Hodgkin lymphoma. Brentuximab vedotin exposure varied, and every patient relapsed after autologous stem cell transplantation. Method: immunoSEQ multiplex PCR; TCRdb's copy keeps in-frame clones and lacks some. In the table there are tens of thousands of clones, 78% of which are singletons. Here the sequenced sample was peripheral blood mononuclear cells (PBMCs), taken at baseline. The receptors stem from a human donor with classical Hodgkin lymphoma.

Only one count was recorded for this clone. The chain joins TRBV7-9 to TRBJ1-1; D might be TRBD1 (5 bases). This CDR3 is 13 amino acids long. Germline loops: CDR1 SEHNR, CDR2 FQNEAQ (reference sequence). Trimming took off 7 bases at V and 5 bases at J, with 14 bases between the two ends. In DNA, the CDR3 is TGTGCCAGCAACCCGAGGAAGGGGACTGAAGCTTTCTTT. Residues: CASNPRKGTEAFF.

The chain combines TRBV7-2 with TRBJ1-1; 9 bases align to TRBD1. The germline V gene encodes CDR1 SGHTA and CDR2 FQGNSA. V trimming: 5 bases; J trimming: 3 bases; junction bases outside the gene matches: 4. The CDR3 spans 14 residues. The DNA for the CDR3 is TGTGCCAGCAGCCTGACAGGGGGGGACACTGAAGCTTTCTTT. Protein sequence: CASSLTGGDTEAFF. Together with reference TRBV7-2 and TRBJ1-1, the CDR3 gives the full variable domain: GAGVSQSPSNKVTEKGKDVELRCDPISGHTALYWYRQSLGQGLEFLIYFQGNSAPDKSGLPSDRFSAERTGGSVSTLTIQRTQQEDSAVYLCASSLTGGDTEAFFGQGTRLTVV.

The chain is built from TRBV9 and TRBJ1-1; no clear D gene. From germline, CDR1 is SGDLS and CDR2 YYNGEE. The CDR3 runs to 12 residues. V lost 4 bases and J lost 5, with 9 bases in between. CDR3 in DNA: TGTGCCAGCAGCCAGGCGGGGACTGAAGCTTTCTTT. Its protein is CASSQAGTEAFF. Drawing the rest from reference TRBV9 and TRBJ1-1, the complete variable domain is DSGVTQTPKHLITATGQRVTLRCSPRSGDLSVYWYQQSLDQGLQFLIQYYNGEERAKGNILERFSAQQFPDLHSELNLSSLELGDSALYFCASSQAGTEAFFGQGTRLTVV.

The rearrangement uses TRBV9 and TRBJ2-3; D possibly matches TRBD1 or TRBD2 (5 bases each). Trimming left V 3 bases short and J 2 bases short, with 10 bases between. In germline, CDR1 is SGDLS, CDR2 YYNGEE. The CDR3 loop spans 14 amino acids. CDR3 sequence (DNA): TGTGCCAGCAGCGAGAGAGGGGTCACAGATACGCAGTATTTT. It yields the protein CASSERGVTDTQYF.

The CDR3, as DNA: TGTGCCAGCAGCCAGAAGGACAGGGATCCCTACGAGCAGTACTTC. Amino acid sequence: CASSQKDRDPYEQYF. This chain connects TRBV4-2 to TRBJ2-7, with 8 bases identical to TRBD1. Per the germline V gene, CDR1 is LGHNA and CDR2 is YNFKEQ. The CDR3 has 15 amino acids. J lost 2 bases, V lost 3 bases, and 6 bases had no gene match.

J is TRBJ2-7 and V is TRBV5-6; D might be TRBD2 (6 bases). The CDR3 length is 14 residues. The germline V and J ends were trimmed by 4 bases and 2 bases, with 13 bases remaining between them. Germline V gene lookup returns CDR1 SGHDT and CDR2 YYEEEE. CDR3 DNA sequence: TGTGCCAGCAGCCCGGTTGGGGGGACCTACGAGCAGTACTTC. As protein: CASSPVGGTYEQYF.

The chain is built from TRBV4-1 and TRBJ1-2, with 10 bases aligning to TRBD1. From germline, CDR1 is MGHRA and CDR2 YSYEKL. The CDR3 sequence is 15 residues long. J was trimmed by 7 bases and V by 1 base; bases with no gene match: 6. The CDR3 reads CASSQVGDRGSGYTF. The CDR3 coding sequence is TGCGCCAGCAGCCAAGTAGGGGACAGGGGCTCTGGCTACACCTTC.

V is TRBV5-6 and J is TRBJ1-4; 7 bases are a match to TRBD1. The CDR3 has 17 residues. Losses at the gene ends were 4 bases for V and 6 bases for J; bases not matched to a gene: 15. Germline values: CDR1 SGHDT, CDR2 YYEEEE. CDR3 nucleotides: TGTGCCAGCAGCCCTGGGAGGGGGCTGGGTGAAGATGAAAAACTGTTTTTT. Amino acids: CASSPGRGLGEDEKLFF.

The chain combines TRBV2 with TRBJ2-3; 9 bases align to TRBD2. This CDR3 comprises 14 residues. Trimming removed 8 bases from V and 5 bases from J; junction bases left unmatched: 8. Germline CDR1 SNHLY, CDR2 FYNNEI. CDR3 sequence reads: CASGAGGPVDTQYF. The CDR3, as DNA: TGTGCCAGCGGCGCGGGGGGGCCCGTAGATACGCAGTATTTT.

This CDR3 reads CASSPSGGNEQYF. The CDR3 region has the DNA TGTGCCAGCTCACCTAGCGGGGGGAACGAGCAGTACTTC. This chain joins TRBV18 and TRBJ2-7, with 10 positions matching TRBD2. This CDR3 region has 13 residues. J lost 5 bases, V lost 3 bases, and 1 base had no gene match. Germline V gene data show CDR1 as KGHSH and CDR2 as LQKENI.

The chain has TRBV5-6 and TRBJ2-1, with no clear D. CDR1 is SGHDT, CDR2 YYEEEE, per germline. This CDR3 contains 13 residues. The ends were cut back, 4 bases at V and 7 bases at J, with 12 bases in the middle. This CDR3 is CASSPTDENEQFF. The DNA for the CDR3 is TGTGCCAGCAGCCCGACGGACGAAAATGAGCAGTTCTTC. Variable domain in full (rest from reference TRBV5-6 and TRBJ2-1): DAGVTQSPTHLIKTRGQQVTLRCSPKSGHDTVSWYQQALGQGPQFIFQYYEEEERQRGNFPDRFSGHQFPNYSSELNVNALLLGDSALYLCASSPTDENEQFFGPGTRLTVL.

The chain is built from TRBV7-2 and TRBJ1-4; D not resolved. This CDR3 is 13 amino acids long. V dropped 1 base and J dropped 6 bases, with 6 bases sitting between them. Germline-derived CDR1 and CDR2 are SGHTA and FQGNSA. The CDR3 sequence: CASSLVTDEKLFF. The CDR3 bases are TGTGCCAGCAGCTTAGTTACAGATGAAAAACTGTTTTTT.

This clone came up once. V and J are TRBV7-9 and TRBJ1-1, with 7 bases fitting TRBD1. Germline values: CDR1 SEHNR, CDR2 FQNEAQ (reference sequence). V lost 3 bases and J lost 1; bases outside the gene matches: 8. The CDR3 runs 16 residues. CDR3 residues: CASSFQEGAWNTEAFF. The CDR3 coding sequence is TGTGCCAGCAGCTTTCAGGAGGGGGCATGGAACACTGAAGCTTTCTTT.